The rows below give T cell receptor beta chains drawn from one sample of a study of T cell responses to AZD1222 COVID-19 vaccine. The assay was immunoSEQ multiplex PCR, and TCRdb's table has in-frame clones only and misses some. The profile shows some 120,000 clones, 87% of them singletons. The sequencing used peripheral blood, collected on day 0 of AZD1222 vaccination. The receptors originated from an adult in good health. Each CDR3 is given with its conserved first and last residue. D genes are given only for firm matches. The size field is filled for only some rows; it gives once, few, many or a size class.

d_gene	abundance	v_gene	j_gene	CDR3nt	CDR3aa
-	once	TRBV18	TRBJ1-5	TGTGCCAGCCGCACGGGGGGCAATCAGCCCCAGCATTTT	CASRTGGNQPQHF
-	-	TRBV6-1	TRBJ1-2	TGTGCCAGCAGTGAGAATGGCTACACCTTC	CASSENGYTF
TRBD1	-	TRBV5-8	TRBJ1-1	TGTGCCAGCAGACCGGACAGGGTGTCGAACACTGAAGCTTTCTTT	CASRPDRVSNTEAFF
-	-	TRBV28	TRBJ1-1	TGTGCCAGCAGTTTAAGTATCGTGGCAGGGCACACTGAAGCTTTCTTT	CASSLSIVAGHTEAFF
-	-	TRBV5-4	TRBJ1-5	TGTGCCAGCAGCCATACCGGCAATCAGCCCCAGCATTTT	CASSHTGNQPQHF
-	-	TRBV2	TRBJ2-7	TGTGCCAGCAAGGGGTACTACGAGCAGTACTTC	CASKGYYEQYF
-	-	TRBV14	TRBJ1-6	TGTGCCAGCAGCTCTCTCGGGAGAGACTCACCCCTCCACTTT	CASSSLGRDSPLHF
-	-	TRBV28	TRBJ1-3	TGTGCCAGCAGTCCCAGAGGGTCCGGTCGAGGAAACACCATATATTTT	CASSPRGSGRGNTIYF
-	few	TRBV2	TRBJ1-3	TGTGCCAGCAGCAGGTTCCAGGGTTCTGGAAACACCATATATTTT	CASSRFQGSGNTIYF
-	-	TRBV2	TRBJ2-3	TGTGCCAGCAGTGGACGGACGAGCACAGATACGCAGTATTTT	CASSGRTSTDTQYF
-	-	TRBV28	TRBJ1-2	TGTGCCAGCCGCCTAGGTGTAACGAATGGCTACACCTTC	CASRLGVTNGYTF
-	-	TRBV5-1	TRBJ1-1	TGCGCCAGCAGCTTGGGACCTCAGAACACTGAAGCTTTCTTT	CASSLGPQNTEAFF
-	few	TRBV9	TRBJ2-3	TGTGCCAGCAGCGTATCGGGAACCACAGATACGCAGTATTTT	CASSVSGTTDTQYF
TRBD1	-	TRBV28	TRBJ1-4	TGTGCCACCGTCTTGACAGGGGACGAAGAAAAACTGTTTTTT	CATVLTGDEEKLFF
TRBD1	-	TRBV5-6	TRBJ2-7	TGTGCCAGCAGCTGGACAGGGAACGGCGAGCAGTACTTC	CASSWTGNGEQYF
-	once	TRBV29-1	TRBJ2-7	TGCAGCGTTGCCAGTAACTACGAGCAGTACTTC	CSVASNYEQYF
-	-	TRBV6-6	TRBJ2-7	TGTGCCAGCAGTTACTCGGTCGGCGAGCAGTACTTC	CASSYSVGEQYF
-	-	TRBV28	TRBJ1-1	TGTGCCAGCAGCTCGGGGGGAATCACTGAAGCTTTCTTT	CASSSGGITEAFF
-	-	TRBV20-1	TRBJ1-5	TGCAGTGCTAGTCCGGGGGCAGGGAGTCAGCCCCAGCATTTT	CSASPGAGSQPQHF
TRBD1	-	TRBV9	TRBJ1-5	TGTGCCAGCAGCGCGACAGGGGGCAATCAGCCCCAGCATTTT	CASSATGGNQPQHF
-	-	TRBV4-1	TRBJ1-1	TGCGCCAGCAGCCAAGACAGGTGGAACACTGAAGCTTTCTTT	CASSQDRWNTEAFF
-	-	TRBV6-4	TRBJ2-7	TGTGCCACGCCGCCCGGTAGCGGATACTACGAGCAGTACTTC	CATPPGSGYYEQYF
TRBD2	-	TRBV4-2	TRBJ2-1	TGTGCCAGCAGCCAAGTAGCGGGGGCCAGTTACAATGAGCAGTTCTTC	CASSQVAGASYNEQFF
TRBD1	-	TRBV7-9	TRBJ2-1	TGTGCCAGCAGGTCTACAGGGGCGGCGTTCTTC	CASRSTGAAFF
-	-	TRBV7-2	TRBJ1-5	TGTGCCAGCAGCCCCGGACTCCAGGACCAGCCCCAGCATTTT	CASSPGLQDQPQHF
-	-	TRBV21-1	TRBJ1-6	TGTGCCAGCAGCACGGGAGGGTTCAATTCACCCCTCCACTTT	CASSTGGFNSPLHF
TRBD1	once	TRBV18	TRBJ2-3	TGTGCCAGCTCACCCGACAGGGGGTGGGATACGCAGTATTTT	CASSPDRGWDTQYF
-	few	TRBV28	TRBJ1-1	TGTGCCAGCAGTTCCTCGGACGTTTTAGAAGCTTTCTTT	CASSSSDVLEAFF
-	-	TRBV7-9	TRBJ1-6	TGTGCCAGCAGCTTACTGGACAGCGTTTCACCCCTCCACTTT	CASSLLDSVSPLHF
TRBD1	-	TRBV18	TRBJ1-4	TGTGCCAGCTCACCGGGGACAGGGGGCCCCCTGGAAAATGAAAAACTGTTTTTT	CASSPGTGGPLENEKLFF
TRBD1	-	TRBV18	TRBJ1-5	TGTGCCAGCTCACCAGAGGGGGCGGACCAGCCCCAGCATTTT	CASSPEGADQPQHF
-	-	TRBV19	TRBJ1-1	TGTGCCACCCGAGGGTGGGGGGGCAGTGAAGCTTTCTTT	CATRGWGGSEAFF
-	-	TRBV29-1	TRBJ2-2	TGCAGCGTTGTGAGGGGCCCCGGGGAGCTGTTTTTT	CSVVRGPGELFF
-	-	TRBV9	TRBJ1-6	TGTGCCAGCAGCGTAGGGATAGGGGAGAATTCACCCCTCCACTTT	CASSVGIGENSPLHF
-	-	TRBV6-5	TRBJ1-1	TGTGCCAGCAGGAGGACAGTTGAAGCTTTCTTT	CASRRTVEAFF
TRBD1	-	TRBV19	TRBJ2-2	TGTGCCAGTAGTATTGGGACAGTGAACACCGGGGAGCTGTTTTTT	CASSIGTVNTGELFF
-	-	TRBV10-3	TRBJ2-7	TGTGCCATCCCGCCGAGCTCCTACGAGCAGTACTTC	CAIPPSSYEQYF
-	-	TRBV7-2	TRBJ1-5	TGTGCCAGCAGCTCGGCCTTGACGGGGTATGTTCAGCCCCAGCATTTT	CASSSALTGYVQPQHF
TRBD1	-	TRBV19	TRBJ1-5	TGTGCCAGTAGTATAGATTTGGGACAGGGAAGCAATCAGCCCCAGCATTTT	CASSIDLGQGSNQPQHF
-	-	TRBV5-4	TRBJ1-1	TGTGCCAGCAGCTTGGACGGACGACCAGTGAACACTGAAGCTTTCTTT	CASSLDGRPVNTEAFF
-	-	TRBV10-3	TRBJ1-2	TGTGCCATCAGTGCAATCCGCGATTACTATGGCTACACCTTC	CAISAIRDYYGYTF
-	once	TRBV9	TRBJ2-1	TGTGCCAGCAGCCCCCAGGGAGGATCCTACAATGAGCAGTTCTTC	CASSPQGGSYNEQFF
TRBD2	-	TRBV29-1	TRBJ2-5	TGCAGCGGCGAAGGCGGGGGGGCCGGGGAGACCCAGTACTTC	CSGEGGGAGETQYF
TRBD2	-	TRBV13	TRBJ2-2	TGTGCCAGCAGATTAAATCCGGGACTAGCGGGGGGGCAACGGAACGGGGAGCTGTTTTTT	CASRLNPGLAGGQRNGELFF
-	-	TRBV19	TRBJ1-5	TGTGCCACCGGAGAGCCCCAGCATTTT	CATGEPQHF
TRBD1	-	TRBV7-9	TRBJ1-2	TGTGCCAGCAGCTTGACCCTACAGGGGGCAATGAACTATGGCTACACCTTC	CASSLTLQGAMNYGYTF
TRBD1	-	TRBV28	TRBJ1-1	TGTGCCAGCAGTTTCCCCAGGGGGGCGTTAGGGGTGAACACTGAAGCTTTCTTT	CASSFPRGALGVNTEAFF
TRBD2	-	TRBV19	TRBJ2-1	TGTGCCAGTAGTTCCGCCCCGGGACTAGCGGGTAATGAGCAGTTCTTC	CASSSAPGLAGNEQFF
-	-	TRBV6-5	TRBJ1-3	TGTGCCAGCAGTAGGGACCCTGGGGACACCATATATTTT	CASSRDPGDTIYF
-	-	TRBV12-3/TRBV12-4	TRBJ1-2	TGTGCCAGCGCCTACCGGACAGTCAATGGCTACACCTTC	CASAYRTVNGYTF
-	-	TRBV4-2	TRBJ1-2	TGTGCCAGCAGCCGTGGGTCCTCGACAGCCGACTATGGCTACACCTTC	CASSRGSSTADYGYTF
TRBD1	-	TRBV18	TRBJ1-4	TGTGCCAGCTCACCCCTCCGGGGACAGAACCAAGAAAAACTGTTTTTT	CASSPLRGQNQEKLFF
-	-	TRBV5-5	TRBJ1-1	TGTGCCAGCAGCTTGTCGCAGGCTATGAACACTGAAGCTTTCTTT	CASSLSQAMNTEAFF
-	-	TRBV24-1	TRBJ2-1	TGTGCCACCAGTGATTTTCGTTACAATGAGCAGTTCTTC	CATSDFRYNEQFF
-	-	TRBV7-2	TRBJ1-1	TGTGCCAGCAGCTTAGGGGGGGCGGTGGGTACTGAAGCTTTCTTT	CASSLGGAVGTEAFF